Listed below are T cell receptor beta chains from one sample, sequenced in a study of T cell responses to AZD1222 COVID-19 vaccine. Using immunoSEQ multiplex PCR, the repertoire was profiled, and TCRdb retains in-frame clones only, with some absent. The profile shows roughly 150,000 clones, roughly 87% of them singletons. The sample in question was peripheral blood, obtained 28 days after the second AZD1222 dose. Receptors originate from an adult who received the AZD1222 COVID-19 vaccine. CDR3s include the opening cysteine and the closing phenylalanine or tryptophan. D genes are given only for firm matches. Some rows mark clone size as missing; the rest say once, few, many or name a class of expanded clone.

-	TRBJ1-2	TRBV28	-	TGTGCCAGCAGTTTAGGGGGAGTTATTGGCTACACCTTC	CASSLGGVIGYTF
TRBD2	TRBJ2-1	TRBV27	-	TGTGCCAGCAGTCGCAACGAGCTTACCCCCGGGACTAGCGGGGGAAATGAGCAGTTCTTC	CASSRNELTPGTSGGNEQFF
-	TRBJ2-5	TRBV4-1	-	TGCGCCAGCAGCCAAGGGGGGGAGACCCAGTACTTC	CASSQGGETQYF
-	TRBJ1-2	TRBV7-2	-	TGTGCCAGCAGCTTTTCGGAGAAGACAGGAAGTGGCTACACCTTC	CASSFSEKTGSGYTF
-	TRBJ2-7	TRBV28	-	TGTGCCAGCAGTCCATATGGAGCAGGGCCTACCTACGAGCAATACTTC	CASSPYGAGPTYEQYF
TRBD1	TRBJ1-5	TRBV2	-	TGTGCCAGCAGGGACAGGGTAGAGAATCAGCCCCAGCATTTT	CASRDRVENQPQHF
-	TRBJ2-2	TRBV29-1	-	TGCAGCGTTTACCAGGGGGGTGGCGGGGAGCTGTTTTTT	CSVYQGGGGELFF
-	TRBJ1-5	TRBV6-5	-	TGTGCCACCACAAAGCCCCAAAGGGGAGATCAGCCCCAGCATTTT	CATTKPQRGDQPQHF
-	TRBJ1-1	TRBV2	-	TGTGCCAGCAGTGAAGTGTACCGGAACACTGAAGCTTTCTTT	CASSEVYRNTEAFF
-	TRBJ2-5	TRBV6-2/TRBV6-3	-	TGTGCCAGCAGTTACACCCAGGTTGGAGAGACCCAGTACTTC	CASSYTQVGETQYF
-	TRBJ1-2	TRBV7-9	-	TGTGCCAGCAGCTTAGAGAGGCTTGGCTACACCTTC	CASSLERLGYTF
-	TRBJ1-2	TRBV5-4	-	TGTGCCAGCAGCTTGGGGGGGGTACAGAACTATGGCTACACCTTC	CASSLGGVQNYGYTF
-	TRBJ2-7	TRBV5-1	-	TGCGCCAGCAGCTTGGCGCGGGGCATGATTCTCGAGCAGTACTTC	CASSLARGMILEQYF
TRBD1	TRBJ1-2	TRBV12-3/TRBV12-4	-	TGTGCCAGCAGTATTGGACAGGGCTATGGCTACACCTTC	CASSIGQGYGYTF
TRBD2	TRBJ2-1	TRBV30	-	TGTGCCTGGAGTGTGCAGGCGGGGGTACTCCACAATGAGCAGTTCTTC	CAWSVQAGVLHNEQFF
TRBD1	TRBJ1-2	TRBV19	-	TGTGCCAGTAGGGACAGGGGAGGTGGCTTTTATGGCTACACCTTC	CASRDRGGGFYGYTF
-	TRBJ2-2	TRBV19	-	TGTGCCAGTAGTATATCCGGCACCGGGGAGCTGTTTTTT	CASSISGTGELFF
-	TRBJ1-2	TRBV6-5	-	TGTGCCAGCAGTTACTTTGGACAGAACTATGGCTACACCTTC	CASSYFGQNYGYTF
-	TRBJ2-2	TRBV10-3	once	TGTGCCACGACGCTCTTGATGAACACCGGGGAGCTGTTTTTT	CATTLLMNTGELFF
TRBD1	TRBJ1-4	TRBV19	-	TGTGCCAGTGCGGGACAGAATAATGAAAAACTGTTTTTT	CASAGQNNEKLFF
TRBD2	TRBJ2-7	TRBV7-2	-	TGTGCCAGCAGCTTAGGACTAGCGGGAATCGAGCAGTACTTC	CASSLGLAGIEQYF
-	TRBJ2-1	TRBV4-1	-	TGCGCCAGCAGCCAAGCTGGGGCCGGACTTACTGAGCAGTTCTTC	CASSQAGAGLTEQFF
TRBD1	TRBJ1-5	TRBV30	-	TGTGCCTGGAGTGTAGGACAGGGGGGACAGCCCCAGCATTTT	CAWSVGQGGQPQHF
-	TRBJ1-5	TRBV10-3	-	TGTGCCATCTCCCCAACTCCGTCGATTGGGAATCAGCCCCAGCATTTT	CAISPTPSIGNQPQHF
-	TRBJ2-7	TRBV5-1	-	TGCGCCAGCAGCTTGAGAACAGGTTGGGACGAGCAGTACTTC	CASSLRTGWDEQYF